These 9 T cell receptor beta chains were all obtained from the same sample, sequenced in a study of OX40 agonist ivuxolimab in advanced cancers. Only in-frame clones appear in the TCRdb table, and some are missing; sequencing was by immunoSEQ multiplex PCR. In the table there are about 50,000 clones, roughly 86% of which are singletons. Sequenced here: CD4+ or CD8+ T cells sorted from blood, sampled in a trial of the OX40 agonist ivuxolimab. The receptors shown here come from an adult with an advanced solid tumor such as melanoma, head and neck, liver or kidney cancer.

With respect to this clone: The DNA is omitted, as the CDR3 cannot be located on it reliably, and the CDR3 follows TCRdb's listing. The rearrangement links TRBV28 to TRBJ1-5. The CDR3 region is 14 residues in length, termini included. Germline CDR1 is MDHEN and CDR2 is SYDVKM. The CDR3 is CASSSSTEAGAQHF.

The genes are TRBV5-8 and TRBJ2-1; D unclear. This CDR3 region has 14 residues. Trimming pared 1 base from V and 2 bases from J, leaving 7 bases between. Germline-derived CDR1 and CDR2 are SGHTS and YDEGEE. The CDR3 spells CASSLSTPYNEQFF. The CDR3 DNA follows: TGTGCCAGCAGCTTGTCGACTCCCTACAATGAGCAGTTCTTC. Looking up the rest from reference TRBV5-8 and TRBJ2-1 gives the full variable domain: EAGVTQSPTHLIKTRGQQATLRCSPISGHTSVYWYQQALGLGLQFLLWYDEGEERNRGNFPPRFSGRQFPNYSSELNVNALELEDSALYLCASSLSTPYNEQFFGPGTRLTVL.

The rearrangement joins TRBV6-6 to TRBJ2-7; D is ambiguous. CDR3 length: 15 residues. Per the germline V gene, CDR1 is MNHNY and CDR2 is SVGAGI (reference sequence). The V gene lost 5 bases and the J gene lost 0 bases, with 14 bases spanning the gap. The CDR3 nucleotides read TGTGCCAGCAGTACCGACCAGCGACGCTCCTACGAGCAGTACTTC. It is translated as CASSTDQRRSYEQYF.

This clone is labeled medium-sized (0.01 to 0.1%). This rearrangement joins TRBV9 to TRBJ1-2, with 11 bases lining up with TRBD1. The trim removed 0 bases at V and 3 bases at J, leaving 10 bases unmatched. CDR3 length: 18 residues. Germline V gene data show CDR1 as SGDLS and CDR2 as YYNGEE. The CDR3 nucleotides are TGTGCCAGCAGCGTAGGGTCCGGACAGGGGGCGCTTTACTATGGCTACACCTTC. Its protein product is CASSVGSGQGALYYGYTF. Variable domain in full (rest from reference TRBV9 and TRBJ1-2): DSGVTQTPKHLITATGQRVTLRCSPRSGDLSVYWYQQSLDQGLQFLIQYYNGEERAKGNILERFSAQQFPDLHSELNLSSLELGDSALYFCASSVGSGQGALYYGYTFGSGTRLTVV.

The V gene is TRBV4-1, the J gene TRBJ1-1; 7 positions agree with TRBD1. The CDR3 is 15 residues long. Germline CDR1 MGHRA, CDR2 YSYEKL. The V and J ends lost 4 bases and 5 bases, in that order; junction bases with no gene match: 10. The CDR3, as DNA: TGCGCCAGCAGCCCCCCCCGGACAGGAGGAACTGAAGCTTTCTTT. Translated: CASSPPRTGGTEAFF.

The chain has TRBV12-5 and TRBJ2-2; D may match TRBD1 or TRBD2 (5 bases each). The V and J ends lost 11 bases and 3 bases respectively, with 19 bases between them. The germline CDR1 and CDR2 sequences are LGHNT and FRNRAP. This CDR3 is built from 15 residues. CDR3 DNA: TGTGCTGGTGCCCTCGCGGTGGGGGACACCGGGGAGCTGTTTTTT. Protein sequence: CAGALAVGDTGELFF.

This chain joins TRBV6-6 and TRBJ2-5, with unresolved D. The V end was cut by 4 bases, the J end by 0 bases, with 3 bases between. This CDR3 comprises 12 residues. CDR1 is MNHNY and CDR2 is SVGAGI in the germline V gene (reference sequence). CDR3 in amino acids: CASSSNQETQYF. As DNA, the CDR3 is TGTGCCAGCAGTTCCAACCAAGAGACCCAGTACTTC.

CDR3 sequence (DNA): TGTGCCAGCAGCTTGTTTCCGGAGACCCAGTACTTC. It codes for CASSLFPETQYF. V and J are TRBV5-6 and TRBJ2-5; D is unresolved. The CDR3 loop spans 12 amino acids. Trimming left V 1 base short and J 5 bases short, with 6 bases between. CDR1 and CDR2 (germline): SGHDT, YYEEEE.

V is TRBV5-1 and J is TRBJ2-7, with D tentatively TRBD1 (5 bases). Trimming left V 5 bases short and J 1 base short, with 13 bases between. The CDR3 length is 14 residues. Germline V lookup: CDR1 SGHRS, CDR2 YFSETQ. CDR3 sequence reads: CASRPGRQSYEQYF. CDR3 nucleotides: TGCGCCAGCAGACCAGGGCGGCAGTCCTACGAGCAGTACTTC.